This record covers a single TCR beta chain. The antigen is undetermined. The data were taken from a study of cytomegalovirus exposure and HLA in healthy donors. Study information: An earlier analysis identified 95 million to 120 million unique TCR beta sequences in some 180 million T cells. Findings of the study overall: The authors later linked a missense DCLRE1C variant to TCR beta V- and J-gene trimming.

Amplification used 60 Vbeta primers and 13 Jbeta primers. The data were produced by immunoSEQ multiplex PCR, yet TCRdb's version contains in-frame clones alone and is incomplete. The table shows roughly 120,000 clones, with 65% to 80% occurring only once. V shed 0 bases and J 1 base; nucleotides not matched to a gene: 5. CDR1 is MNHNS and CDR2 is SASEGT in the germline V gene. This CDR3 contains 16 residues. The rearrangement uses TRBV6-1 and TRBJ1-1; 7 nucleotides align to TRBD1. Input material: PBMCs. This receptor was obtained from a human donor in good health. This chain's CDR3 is CASSEAGDRANTEAFF. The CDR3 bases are TGTGCCAGCAGTGAAGCTGGAGACAGGGCGAACACTGAAGCTTTCTTT.